This TCR beta chain was obtained from a study of blood T cell repertoires in COVID-19. Whole-study context: The samples span acute and convalescent COVID-19 from the United States, Italy and Spain.

Participants, about 18 to 100 years old, spanned under 25 US areas. Researchers sorted participants into cohorts using their self-reported clinical history. Donors of Cohort 3 who recovered were those that had two negative PCRs, clearance, or symptom resolution. Assay used: immunoSEQ multiplex PCR; TCRdb lists only in-frame clones, some missing. The table shows approximately 160,000 clones, with roughly 84% occurring only once. The ends lost 10 bases at V and 5 bases at J; junction bases unmatched: 10. Germline CDR1 MNHEY, CDR2 SVGAGI. This CDR3 contains 13 residues. The sequence was collected from a woman aged 50 to 60 who had recovered from COVID-19. The gene calls are TRBV6-5 and TRBJ2-5; TRBD1 aligns across 7 bases. Sequencing was performed on PBMCs or T cells enriched from blood (not recorded which). CDR3 sequence: CATSQTGPETQYF. CDR3 bases: TGTGCCACCTCGCAGACAGGGCCCGAGACCCAGTACTTC.